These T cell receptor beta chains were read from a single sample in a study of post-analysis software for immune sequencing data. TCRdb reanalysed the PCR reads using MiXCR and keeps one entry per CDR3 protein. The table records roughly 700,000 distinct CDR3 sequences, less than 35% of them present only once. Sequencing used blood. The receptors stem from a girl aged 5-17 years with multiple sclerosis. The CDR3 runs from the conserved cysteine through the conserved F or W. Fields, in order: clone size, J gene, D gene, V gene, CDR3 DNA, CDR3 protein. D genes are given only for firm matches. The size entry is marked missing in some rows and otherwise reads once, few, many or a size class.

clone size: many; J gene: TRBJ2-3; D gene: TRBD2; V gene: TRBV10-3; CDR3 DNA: TGTGCCATCAGGGGCGGGGGAAACACAGATACGCAGTATTTT; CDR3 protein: CAIRGGGNTDTQYF
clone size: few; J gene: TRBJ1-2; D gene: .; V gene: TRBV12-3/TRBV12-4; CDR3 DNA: TGTGCCAGCAGTTTAATGGGTCCGGGGGCTGGCTATGGCTACACCTTC; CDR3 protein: CASSLMGPGAGYGYTF
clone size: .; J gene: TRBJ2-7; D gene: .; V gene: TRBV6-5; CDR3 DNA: TGTGCCAGCAGTTACACAGACGGACGAGAGCAGTACTTC; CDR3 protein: CASSYTDGREQYF
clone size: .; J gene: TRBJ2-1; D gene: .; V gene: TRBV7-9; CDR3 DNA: TGTGCCAGCAGCTTACCAGGGGTGGACAGCGGTGAGCAGTTCTTC; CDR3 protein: CASSLPGVDSGEQFF
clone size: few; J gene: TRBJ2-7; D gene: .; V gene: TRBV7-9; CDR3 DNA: TGTGCCAGCAGCGTTTCCTTAATGGGACAAAGTCTCTACGAGCAGTACTTC; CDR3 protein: CASSVSLMGQSLYEQYF
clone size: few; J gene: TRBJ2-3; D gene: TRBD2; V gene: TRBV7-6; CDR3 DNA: TGTGCCAGCAGCCAAATGGGGGGCTTGGGACTAGCGGGAAGGACAGATACGCAGTATTTT; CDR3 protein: CASSQMGGLGLAGRTDTQYF
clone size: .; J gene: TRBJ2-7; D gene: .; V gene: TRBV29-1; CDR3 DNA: TGCAGCGTTGAAGTTCCGGGGACCTACGAGCAGTACTTC; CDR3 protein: CSVEVPGTYEQYF
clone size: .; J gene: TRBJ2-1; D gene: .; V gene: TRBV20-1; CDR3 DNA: TGCAGTGCTATCGACAGGAGAGTATACAATGAGCAGTTCTTC; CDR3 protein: CSAIDRRVYNEQFF
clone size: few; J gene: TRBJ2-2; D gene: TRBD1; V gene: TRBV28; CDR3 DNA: TGTGCCACCATGACAGGGGCCGGGGAGCTGTTTTTT; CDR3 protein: CATMTGAGELFF
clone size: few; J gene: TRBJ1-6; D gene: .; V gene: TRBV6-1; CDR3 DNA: TGTGCCAGCAGACACCGTCCCGGAGACATGAGCTCCTATAATTCACCCCTCCACTTT; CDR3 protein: CASRHRPGDMSSYNSPLHF
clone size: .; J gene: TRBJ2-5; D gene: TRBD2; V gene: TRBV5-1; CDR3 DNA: TGCGCCAGCAGCTCGAAACGACTAGCGGGCCCCAAGACGGAGACCCAGTACTTC; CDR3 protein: CASSSKRLAGPKTETQYF
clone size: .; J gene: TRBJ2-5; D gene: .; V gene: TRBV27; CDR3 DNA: TGTGCCAGCAGTTCCTACCCCGGGCCCCAGTACTTC; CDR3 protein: CASSSYPGPQYF
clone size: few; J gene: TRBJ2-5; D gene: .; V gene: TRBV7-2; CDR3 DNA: TGTGCCAGCAGCTCTCGCCCTTGGGGACGAGGGGAGACCCAGTACTTC; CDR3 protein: CASSSRPWGRGETQYF
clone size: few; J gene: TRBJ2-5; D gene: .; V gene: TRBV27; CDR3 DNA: TGTGCCAGCAGTTTCTCCCACAAGATACAAGAGACCCAGTACTTC; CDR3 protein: CASSFSHKIQETQYF
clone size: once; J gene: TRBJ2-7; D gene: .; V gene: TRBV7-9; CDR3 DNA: TGTGCCAACTCATTGGACTACGAGCAGTACTTC; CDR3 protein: CANSLDYEQYF
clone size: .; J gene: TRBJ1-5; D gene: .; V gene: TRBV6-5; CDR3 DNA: TGTGCCAGCACGTCGAATAGCAATCAGCCCCAGCATTTT; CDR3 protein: CASTSNSNQPQHF
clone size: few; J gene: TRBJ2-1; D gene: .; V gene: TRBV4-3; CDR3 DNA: TGCGCCAGCAGCTACGATTCACTCTCCAAGTTCTTC; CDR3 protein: CASSYDSLSKFF
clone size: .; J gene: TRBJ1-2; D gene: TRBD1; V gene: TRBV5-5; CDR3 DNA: TGTGCCAGCAGCCCTGCGACAGGGGTAGCTAACTATGGCTACACCTTC; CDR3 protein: CASSPATGVANYGYTF
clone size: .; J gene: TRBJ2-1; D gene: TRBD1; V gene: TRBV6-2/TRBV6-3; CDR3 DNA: TGTGCCAGCAGTTACCGACTGGGGAGGACAGGGTGGGACAATGAGCAGTTCTTC; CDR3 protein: CASSYRLGRTGWDNEQFF
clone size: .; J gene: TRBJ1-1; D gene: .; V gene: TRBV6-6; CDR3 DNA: TGTGCCAGCAGGGACTCAACATGGGGCAACACTGAAGCTTTCTTT; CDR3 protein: CASRDSTWGNTEAFF
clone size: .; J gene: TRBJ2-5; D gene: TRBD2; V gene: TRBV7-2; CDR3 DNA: TGTGCCAGTAGCTTTTATGGGACTAGCGCCGAAAAAGAGACCCAGTACTTC; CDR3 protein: CASSFYGTSAEKETQYF
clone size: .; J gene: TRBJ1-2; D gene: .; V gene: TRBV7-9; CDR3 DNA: TGTGCCAGCAGCTTAGGGGAAGGGGGGTATGGCTACACCTTC; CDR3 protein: CASSLGEGGYGYTF
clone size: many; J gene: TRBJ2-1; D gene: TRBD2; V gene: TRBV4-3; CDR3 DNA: TGCGCCAGCAAGGCAGGACTAGAACGTAGTTATGGTGAGCAGTTCTTC; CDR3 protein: CASKAGLERSYGEQFF
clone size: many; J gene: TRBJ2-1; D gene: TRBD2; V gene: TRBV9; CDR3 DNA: TGTGCCAGCACCTACAGGACTAGCGGGGCCTACAATGAGCAGTTCTTC; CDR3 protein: CASTYRTSGAYNEQFF
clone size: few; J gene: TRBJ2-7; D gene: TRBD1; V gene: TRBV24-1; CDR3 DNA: TGTGCCACCAGTGATTTGCGGGACAGGGGTGGCGAGCAGTACTTC; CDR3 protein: CATSDLRDRGGEQYF
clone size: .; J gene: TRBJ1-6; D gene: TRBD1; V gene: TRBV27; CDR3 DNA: TGTGCCAGCAGTTTATCCGGACAGGGATATTCACCCCCCCACTTT; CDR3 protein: CASSLSGQGYSPPHF
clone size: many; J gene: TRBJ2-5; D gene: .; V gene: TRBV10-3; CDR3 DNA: TGTGCCACCGCCTCGGTAGGAGGAGAGACCCAGTACTTC; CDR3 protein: CATASVGGETQYF
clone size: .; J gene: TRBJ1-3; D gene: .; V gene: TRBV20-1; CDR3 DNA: TGCAGTGCTAGAGATCTTTCCGGCGGGGTTGGAAACACCATATATTTT; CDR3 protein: CSARDLSGGVGNTIYF
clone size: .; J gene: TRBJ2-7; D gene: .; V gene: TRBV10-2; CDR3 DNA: TGCGCCAGCAGTGGGGACACTAGCTACGAGCAGTACTTC; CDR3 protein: CASSGDTSYEQYF
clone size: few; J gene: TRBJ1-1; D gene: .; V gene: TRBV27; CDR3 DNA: TGTGCCAGCAGTCCCTCAGTCGGGGACATGAACACTGAAGCTTTCTTT; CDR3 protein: CASSPSVGDMNTEAFF
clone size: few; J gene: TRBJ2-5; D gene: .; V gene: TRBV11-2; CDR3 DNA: TGTGCCAGCAGCTTAAGTACCGGGACCTCTGGAGAGACCCAGTACTTC; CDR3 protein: CASSLSTGTSGETQYF